The 9 T cell receptor beta chains in this list originate from one sample, sequenced in a study of response to subunit inactivated influenza vaccine. TCRdb used MiXCR to reprocess the RT-PCR reads, holding one entry per CDR3 protein. The profile shows approximately 230,000 distinct CDR3 sequences, less than 15% of them singletons. Here the sequenced sample was non-naive T cells sorted from PBMCs, taken roughly 15 days before vaccination. The receptors originated from a man between 50 and 59 years old who received an inactivated influenza vaccine.

This clonotype was detected ten times or more. The chain is built from TRBV10-3 and TRBJ2-7; D is perhaps TRBD1 (6 bases). The CDR3 is 13 residues long. Germline CDR1 reads ENHRY; CDR2 reads SYGVKD. V was pared by 4 bases and J by 0 bases, with 7 bases between. This chain's CDR3 is CAISGDNSYEQYF. The CDR3 DNA reads as TGTGCCATCAGTGGGGACAACTCCTACGAGCAGTACTTC.

This sequence joins TRBV3-1 and TRBJ2-7, with D uncertain. The CDR3 runs 12 residues. The V gene's germline CDR1 is LGHDT and CDR2 YNNKEL (reference sequence). V lost 0 bases and J 3 bases, leaving 3 bases between the germline ends. CDR3 sequence (DNA): TGTGCCAGCAGCCAAGAGAGCTACGAGCAGTACTTC. Amino acid sequence: CASSQESYEQYF.

In DNA, the CDR3 is TGCAGTGCTTCCGGGACAGGGGCCCGCACAGATACGCAGTATTTT. Protein product: CSASGTGARTDTQYF. This sequence joins TRBV20-1 and TRBJ2-3; 10 bases agree with TRBD1. V shed 5 bases and J 1 base; nucleotides not matched to a gene: 6. The CDR3 totals 15 residues. The germline V gene has CDR1 DFQATT and CDR2 SNEGSKA (reference sequence).

The chain links TRBV4-2 to TRBJ2-3; 7 positions agree with TRBD1. The V and J ends lost 4 bases and 5 bases, in that order; junction bases with no gene match: 15. This CDR3 has 17 residues. CDR1 and CDR2 from the germline V gene are LGHNA and YNFKEQ. This CDR3 reads CASSREAHRGFEDTQYF. CDR3 in DNA: TGTGCCAGCAGCCGAGAAGCCCACAGGGGATTTGAAGATACGCAGTATTTT.

The chain links TRBV20-1 to TRBJ2-4; the D is unclear. The germline V gene has CDR1 DFQATT and CDR2 SNEGSKA (reference sequence). There are 14 residues in the CDR3. V gave up 6 bases and J gave up 0 bases, with 12 bases separating them. The CDR3 nucleotides read TGCAGTGCACCACACACGGTAGCCAAAAACATTCAGTACTTC. This sequence encodes CSAPHTVAKNIQYF.

This sequence joins TRBV9 and TRBJ2-6; no firm D call. The CDR3 is 18 residues long. V was cut by 1 base and J by 0 bases, with 14 bases left in between. Germline values: CDR1 SGDLS, CDR2 YYNGEE. In nucleotides, the CDR3 is TGTGCCAGCAGCGTAAGGGCAAGAGCCTACTCTGGGGCCAACGTCCTGACTTTC. Its translation: CASSVRARAYSGANVLTF.

The chain combines TRBV3-1 with TRBJ1-1, with D unresolved. This CDR3 has 14 amino acids. The V end lost 1 base, the J end lost 5 bases, and 11 bases lay between the germline ends. Germline CDR1 is LGHDT and CDR2 is YNNKEL (reference sequence). CDR3: CASSQGAGPTEAFF. Written as DNA, the CDR3 is TGTGCCAGCAGCCAAGGGGCAGGTCCTACTGAAGCTTTCTTT.

This clonotype was counted between two and nine times. The chain employs TRBV6-2 or TRBV6-3 and TRBJ2-3, with 8 bases that match TRBD1. CDR3 length: 12 amino acids. V shed 5 bases and J 11 bases; nucleotides not matched to a gene: 6. The germline V gene has CDR1 MNHEY and CDR2 SVGEGT. The CDR3 reads CASSRDRFLQYF. The CDR3 DNA reads TGTGCCAGCAGTAGGGACAGGTTCCTGCAGTATTTT.

This sequence joins TRBV12-3 or TRBV12-4 and TRBJ2-2; maybe TRBD2 (6 bases). V was clipped by 3 bases and J by 5 bases, with 13 bases between them. The CDR3 consists of 15 residues. The chain's CDR3 is CASSFVQEGTGELFF. The CDR3, as DNA: TGTGCCAGCAGTTTCGTCCAGGAGGGAACCGGGGAGCTGTTTTTT.